These 17 T cell receptor beta chains share one sample of origin, sequenced in a study of T cells in tumors after PD-1 blockade. TCRdb's copy holds only in-frame clones and misses some; the assay was immunoSEQ multiplex PCR. The sample has around 14,000 clones; about 66% are singletons. The input for sequencing was tumor tissue, taken after anti-PD-1 treatment. The source is a human donor with cutaneous squamous cell carcinoma.

CDR3 bases: TGTGCCAGCAGCTTACAGGGGTACACAGATACGCAGTATTTT. It is translated as CASSLQGYTDTQYF. The V and J genes are TRBV7-2 and TRBJ2-3; D is possibly TRBD1 (6 bases). Looked up from germline, CDR1 is SGHTA and CDR2 is FQGNSA. Trimming removed 2 bases at V and 2 bases at J, with 8 bases between. This CDR3 is 14 amino acids long.

This chain connects TRBV14 to TRBJ2-5; possibly TRBD2 for D (6 bases). Trimming left V 2 bases short and J 5 bases short, with 21 bases between. Germline V gene sequence: CDR1 SGHDN, CDR2 FVKESK. The CDR3 is 17 amino acids. The CDR3 loop reads CASSQSTGLFPGETQYF. The CDR3 nucleotides are TGTGCCAGCAGCCAATCCACGGGACTCTTCCCGGGGGAGACCCAGTACTTC.

A few counts support this clone. V usage is TRBV11-3 and J usage is TRBJ2-7; possibly TRBD1 for D (6 bases). The V end lost 7 bases, the J end lost 6 bases, and 22 bases lay between the germline ends. This CDR3 comprises 15 residues. Germline V gene sequence: CDR1 SGHNT, CDR2 YENEEA. This CDR3 is CASILGRDIRVEQYF. CDR3 DNA sequence: TGTGCCAGCATCCTTGGCCGGGACATCCGGGTCGAGCAGTACTTC.

This clone came up once. V and J are TRBV5-1 and TRBJ1-1; weak D call: TRBD1 (6 bases). Trimming cost V 0 bases and J 1 base, with 7 bases left between them. Germline V lookup: CDR1 SGHRS, CDR2 YFSETQ. This CDR3 contains 14 residues. CDR3 amino acids: CASSLVGGNTEAFF. As DNA, the CDR3 is TGCGCCAGCAGCTTGGTAGGGGGGAACACTGAAGCTTTCTTT.

The chain uses TRBV7-9 and TRBJ1-5; weak D call: TRBD1 (5 bases). This CDR3 spans 14 amino acids. CDR1 and CDR2 (germline): SEHNR, FQNEAQ (reference sequence). Trimming left V 6 bases short and J 1 base short, with 10 bases between. The chain's CDR3 is CASSPGTSNQPQHF. Here the CDR3 DNA reads TGTGCCAGCAGTCCCGGGACCAGCAATCAGCCCCAGCATTTT.

V gene TRBV6-5 combines with J gene TRBJ2-1, with 8 nucleotides matching TRBD2. There are 15 residues in the CDR3. Germline V gene data show CDR1 as MNHEY and CDR2 as SVGAGI. V dropped 2 bases and J dropped 6; count of bases not matched to a gene: 6. CDR3 in DNA: TGTGCCAGCAGTTACGGCGGGACTAGATCCAATGAGCAGTTCTTC. This sequence encodes CASSYGGTRSNEQFF.

This chain links TRBV19 with TRBJ2-3; TRBD2 aligns across 7 bases. The CDR3 runs 15 residues. Germline V gene sequence: CDR1 LNHDA, CDR2 SQIVND (reference sequence). Trimming removed 3 bases from V and 2 bases from J; junction bases left unmatched: 5. The CDR3 DNA is TGTGCCAGTAGTATTGGAGCGGGATACACAGATACGCAGTATTTT. Translation: CASSIGAGYTDTQYF.

The rearrangement uses TRBV5-4 and TRBJ1-2, with a possible D match to TRBD1 (5 bases). CDR3 length: 13 residues. The V end lost 7 bases, the J end lost 2 bases, and 12 bases lay between the germline ends. The V gene's germline CDR1 is SGHNT and CDR2 YYREEE (reference sequence). The CDR3 protein is CASGRDSNYGYTF. The CDR3 bases are TGTGCCAGCGGCAGGGACTCCAACTATGGCTACACCTTC.

The count of this clone is one. The V and J genes are TRBV7-9 and TRBJ1-3; a weak D match, TRBD1 (6 bases). The length of the CDR3 is 15 residues. Per germline, CDR1 SEHNR and CDR2 FQNEAQ (reference sequence). V lost 6 bases and J 1 base, leaving 13 bases between the germline ends. The CDR3 region is CASRPTGSSGNTIYF. CDR3 nucleotide sequence: TGTGCCAGCAGACCTACAGGGTCTTCTGGAAACACCATATATTTT.

The chain is built from TRBV6-5 and TRBJ1-2; D call uncertain. Trimming cost V 0 bases and J 3 bases, with 11 bases left between them. The CDR3 loop spans 15 amino acids. Germline V gives CDR1 MNHEY, CDR2 SVGAGI. The CDR3 sequence is CASSYSGGGDYGYTF. CDR3 nucleotide sequence: TGTGCCAGCAGTTACTCAGGCGGTGGTGACTATGGCTACACCTTC.

This chain connects TRBV5-4 to TRBJ2-3, with D perhaps TRBD1 or TRBD2 (6 bases each). Trimming shortened V by 5 bases and J by 6 bases, and 19 bases separated the two germline ends. The CDR3 totals 15 residues. Per the germline V gene, CDR1 is SGHNT and CDR2 is YYREEE (reference sequence). The CDR3 DNA reads TGTGCCAGCAGTTTTGCAGGGGAGGTTTCGGATACGCAGTATTTT. Encoded protein: CASSFAGEVSDTQYF. Variable domain in full (rest from reference TRBV5-4 and TRBJ2-3): ETGVTQSPTHLIKTRGQQVTLRCSSQSGHNTVSWYQQALGQGPQFIFQYYREEENGRGNFPPRFSGLQFPNYSSELNVNALELDDSALYLCASSFAGEVSDTQYFGPGTRLTVL.

This clone occurred a few times. V usage is TRBV5-5 and J usage is TRBJ1-5, with TRBD1 matching over 8 bases. Trimming cost V 4 bases and J 6 bases; bases outside gene matches: 12. The germline CDR1 and CDR2 sequences are SGHKS and YYEKEE (reference sequence). The CDR3 is made up of 16 amino acids. CDR3 sequence: CASSGPGQGAVQPQHF. The CDR3 DNA reads as TGTGCCAGCAGCGGCCCAGGGCAGGGGGCGGTTCAGCCCCAGCATTTT.

The chain links TRBV7-6 to TRBJ2-4; the match to TRBD1 covers 8 bases. V was pared by 1 base and J by 1 base, with 0 bases of the junction left unmatched. Germline-derived CDR1 and CDR2 are SGHVS and FNYEAQ. The CDR3 loop spans 15 amino acids. In nucleotides, the CDR3 is TGTGCCAGCAGCTTAGGGACAGGGGCCAAAAACATTCAGTACTTC. Its translation is CASSLGTGAKNIQYF.

V is TRBV7-9 and J is TRBJ2-5, with D hard to call. Looked up from germline, CDR1 is SEHNR and CDR2 is FQNEAQ (reference sequence). The V gene lost 1 base and the J gene lost 5 bases, with 11 bases spanning the gap. This CDR3 is built from 14 residues. The CDR3 region has the DNA TGTGCCAGCAGCTTAGATGTTGGTGGGGAGACCCAGTACTTC. Translation: CASSLDVGGETQYF.

The CDR3 bases are TGCGCCACCAAGTTTTGGGGTTTGTCCTACGAGCAGTACTTC. Residues: CATKFWGLSYEQYF. The genes are TRBV10-2 and TRBJ2-7; D unclear. From germline, CDR1 is WSHSY and CDR2 SAAADI. V was trimmed by 10 bases and J by 1 base, leaving 17 bases between them. This CDR3 spans 14 amino acids.

This clone turned up a few times. This chain joins TRBV3-1 (or the pseudogene TRBV3-2) and TRBJ1-6, with D maybe TRBD1 (5 bases). The ends were cut back, 5 bases at V and 9 bases at J, with 8 bases in the middle. Per the germline V gene, CDR1 is LGHDT and CDR2 is YNNKEL (reference sequence). The CDR3 runs 12 residues. CDR3 loop: CASSEGSSPLHF. The CDR3 DNA reads as TGTGCCAGCAGCGAGGGGAGTTCACCCCTCCACTTT.

The rearrangement uses TRBV5-6 and TRBJ1-1, with D possibly TRBD1 on 5 matching bases. Trimming took 6 bases from V and 8 from J, leaving 17 bases between them. Germline values: CDR1 SGHDT, CDR2 YYEEEE. The length of the CDR3 is 13 residues. The CDR3 loop reads CASILRGRAEAFF. CDR3 sequence (DNA): TGTGCCAGCATCCTAAGGGGCAGGGCGGAAGCTTTCTTT.